These T cell receptor beta chains were read from a single sample in a study of technical replicates of blood from a handful of donors. Profiled with immunoSEQ multiplex PCR; TCRdb holds only in-frame clones, not every one. This table holds around 60,000 clones, 85% to 95% found once. The source material was PBMCs. The receptors come from a human donor in good health. Some clones in this sample may be carry-over from other donors' samples. The CDR3 runs from the conserved cysteine through the conserved F or W. The D gene is left open where the match is weak. The size of a clone is reported for some rows only, either as once, few or many, or as a class for expanded clones.

V gene	D gene	J gene	clone size	CDR3 DNA	CDR3 protein
TRBV6-5	NA	TRBJ2-2	NA	TGTGCCAGCACCCCTTACAGCGGGAACACCGGGGAGCTGTTTTTT	CASTPYSGNTGELFF
TRBV4-2	NA	TRBJ2-7	NA	TGTGCCAGCAGCCAAGGAGGAGCTGGGTCTAGCCACTCCTACGAGCAGTACTTC	CASSQGGAGSSHSYEQYF
TRBV6-5	TRBD1	TRBJ1-4	NA	TGTGCCAGCAGGAGACAGGGCACTAATGAAAAACTGTTTTTT	CASRRQGTNEKLFF
TRBV9	TRBD1	TRBJ2-2	NA	TGTGCCAGCAGCCCCCGGGACAGGGACTTTAACACCGGGGAGCTGTTTTTT	CASSPRDRDFNTGELFF
TRBV30	NA	TRBJ2-7	NA	TGTGCCTGGAGTGTACTAGGGTCTCCCGGTTACGAGCAGTACTTC	CAWSVLGSPGYEQYF
TRBV9	NA	TRBJ1-4	NA	TGTGCCAGCAGCGTAGAAGGGAGGGCTAATGAAAAACTGTTTTTT	CASSVEGRANEKLFF
TRBV5-8	NA	TRBJ1-5	NA	TGTGCCAGCAGCTTAAGGCGTCTCAGGGGTTCGGGTCAGCCCCAGCATTTT	CASSLRRLRGSGQPQHF
TRBV7-3	NA	TRBJ1-3	NA	TGTGCCAGCAGCTTGTTAGACAGGGGAAACACCATATATTTT	CASSLLDRGNTIYF
TRBV5-1	NA	TRBJ2-2	NA	TGCGCCAGCAGCTTGGTGGAGGGACGGTGGCTGGCCGGGGAGCTGTTTTTT	CASSLVEGRWLAGELFF
TRBV6-5	TRBD1	TRBJ2-7	NA	TGTGCCAGCAGTTGGACAGGGGGCAACTACGAGCAGTACTTC	CASSWTGGNYEQYF
TRBV29-1	TRBD2	TRBJ2-3	once	TGCAGCGTGAAAACTAGCGGGAGAGGAGATACGCAGTATTTT	CSVKTSGRGDTQYF
TRBV27	NA	TRBJ1-5	NA	TGTGCCAGCAGTTCCGGGTCCGCTTGGAGCAATCAGCCCCAGCATTTT	CASSSGSAWSNQPQHF
TRBV18	TRBD1	TRBJ1-2	NA	TGTGCCAGCTCACCACCCGAGGGACAGGGTCGGGGCTACACCTTC	CASSPPEGQGRGYTF
TRBV5-1	TRBD1	TRBJ2-3	NA	TGCGCCAGCGGGAGGGCGGGACAGGGGGCAGATACGCAGTATTTT	CASGRAGQGADTQYF
TRBV5-5	TRBD1	TRBJ2-3	NA	TGTGCCAGCAGCGGGACAGGGGGAAGAGATACGCAGTATTTT	CASSGTGGRDTQYF
TRBV19	TRBD1	TRBJ1-6	NA	TGTGCCAGTAGGGGGACAGGGGAGAATTCACCCCTCCACTTT	CASRGTGENSPLHF
TRBV7-8	TRBD1	TRBJ2-5	NA	TGTGCCAGCAGCACCACAGGGGTTTCCCAAGAGACCCAGTACTTC	CASSTTGVSQETQYF
TRBV7-2	NA	TRBJ1-5	NA	TGTGCCAGCAGTTCCTATTTTCCGGGGGGTCAGCCCCAGCATTTT	CASSSYFPGGQPQHF
TRBV5-4	NA	TRBJ2-7	NA	TGTGCCAGCAGCAAGGACTACGAGCTCGAGCAGTACTTC	CASSKDYELEQYF
TRBV11-2	NA	TRBJ2-7	NA	TGTGCCAGCAGCTTTATGGTTGGCTCGTCCAACTACGAGCAGTACTTC	CASSFMVGSSNYEQYF
TRBV7-9	TRBD2	TRBJ2-5	few	TGTGCCAGCAGCTTACTAGCGGGAGGGCCCCTGGAGACCCAGTACTTC	CASSLLAGGPLETQYF
TRBV5-1	NA	TRBJ1-1	NA	TGCGCCAGCAGCACGGCAGGGCTTACTACTGAAGCTTTCTTT	CASSTAGLTTEAFF
TRBV7-6	TRBD2	TRBJ2-3	once	TGTGCCAGCAGCTTAAGGGGACTAGCGGGGCCAAGCACAGATACGCAGTATTTT	CASSLRGLAGPSTDTQYF
TRBV5-4	NA	TRBJ1-3	NA	TGTGCCAGCAGACAAGACAGAACTGGAAACACCATATATTTT	CASRQDRTGNTIYF
TRBV7-9	NA	TRBJ1-4	NA	TGTGCCAGCAGCGCGAGGTACGGGGAAAAACTGTTTTTT	CASSARYGEKLFF
TRBV7-9	NA	TRBJ1-6	NA	TGTGCCAGTCGGCCGGGGGATAATCGTAATTCACCCCTCCACTTT	CASRPGDNRNSPLHF
TRBV7-9	NA	TRBJ2-7	NA	TGTGCCAGCAGCTCCTCAGGGATGGGAAACGAGCAGTACTTC	CASSSSGMGNEQYF
TRBV7-2	NA	TRBJ1-2	NA	TGTGCCAGCAGCGTCGGCGGGGACTATGGCTACACCTTC	CASSVGGDYGYTF
TRBV19	NA	TRBJ1-2	NA	TGTGCCAGTAGTAATCCCGATGGAGACTCTAAGGATGGCTACACCTTC	CASSNPDGDSKDGYTF
TRBV30	TRBD1	TRBJ1-2	few	TGTGCCTGGGGGACAGGAACAGCTAACTATGGCTACACCTTC	CAWGTGTANYGYTF
TRBV5-4	TRBD1	TRBJ1-2	NA	TGTGCCAGCAGCTTCGGGACAGGGGATGAGGGGAATGGCTACACCTTC	CASSFGTGDEGNGYTF
TRBV7-9	NA	TRBJ1-2	once	TGTGCCAGCACGGGGGGTTGGGGCTATGGCTACACCTTC	CASTGGWGYGYTF
TRBV9	TRBD1	TRBJ1-1	NA	TGTGCCAGCAGCCCGAACCCATGGACAGGCAAGAACACTGAAGCTTTCTTT	CASSPNPWTGKNTEAFF